The 14 T cell receptor beta chains below were found in one sample sequenced in a study of shared clonotypes between healthy human individuals. Generated by immunoSEQ multiplex PCR, the TCRdb table keeps only in-frame clones and is missing some. The table shows roughly 2,500,000 clones, with 93% occurring only once. Sequencing input: naive CD4+ T cells from PBMCs. Subset: CD45RA+ positively selected. All receptors come from a man aged 18 to 30 in good health. Some clones in this sample may be carry-over from other donors' samples.

The chain employs TRBV6-6 and TRBJ2-5, with 7 positions matching TRBD2. Trimming removed 0 bases from V and 4 bases from J; junction bases left unmatched: 5. Germline V gene sequence: CDR1 MNHNY, CDR2 SVGAGI (reference sequence). The CDR3 is 15 residues long. For the CDR3, the DNA is TGTGCCAGCAGTTACTCTCCCGGGGGGAGAGAGACCCAGTACTTC. Translation gives CASSYSPGGRETQYF.

The chain combines TRBV29-1 with TRBJ2-5, with D possibly being TRBD1 or TRBD2 (5 bases each). Trimming took 7 bases from V and 2 from J, leaving 14 bases between them. The CDR3 is 13 residues long. Germline lookup yields CDR1 SQVTM and CDR2 ANQGSEA. This CDR3 reads CSGRRDPQETQYF. DNA of the CDR3: TGCAGCGGGCGCCGGGACCCGCAAGAGACCCAGTACTTC.

The chain joins TRBV6-1 to TRBJ1-5, with D maybe TRBD1 (5 bases). In germline, CDR1 is MNHNS, CDR2 SASEGT. Trimming removed 0 bases at V and 0 bases at J, with 12 bases between. The CDR3 totals 17 residues. CDR3: CASSEAPEGYSNQPQHF. CDR3 nucleotides: TGTGCCAGCAGTGAAGCTCCAGAGGGGTATAGCAATCAGCCCCAGCATTTT.

Concerning this clone: The identical CDR3 is also encoded by other nucleotide sequences in the sample. The rearrangement joins TRBV15 to TRBJ2-5; TRBD1 might be the D (6 bases). The length of the CDR3 is 14 residues. CDR1 LNHNV and CDR2 YYDKDF come from the germline V gene (reference sequence). Trimming removed 1 base at V and 2 bases at J, with 8 bases between. In nucleotides, the CDR3 is TGTGCCACCAGCAGAGGGACAGCGCAAGAGACCCAGTACTTC. Translating gives CATSRGTAQETQYF.

The gene calls are TRBV5-1 and TRBJ2-2; 7 bases match TRBD1. CDR1 SGHRS and CDR2 YFSETQ come from the germline V gene. Losses at the gene ends were 4 bases for V and 4 bases for J; bases not matched to a gene: 10. The CDR3 totals 16 residues. The CDR3 nucleotides are TGCGCCAGCAGCCAGATAGGGGGCGGCGGCACCGGGGAGCTGTTTTTT. Encoded protein: CASSQIGGGGTGELFF.

This chain uses TRBV10-2 with TRBJ2-2; TRBD2 matches at 9 bases. V lost 2 bases and J lost 5; bases outside the gene matches: 6. Germline assignment: CDR1 WSHSY and CDR2 SAAADI. CDR3 length: 16 amino acids. Written as DNA, the CDR3 is TGCGCCAGCAGTGAGAGGTTAGCGGGAGTTACCGGGGAGCTGTTTTTT. Encoded protein: CASSERLAGVTGELFF.

As concerns this clone: The junction shows a germline mismatch at one end, possibly a read error. The sample carries other DNA sequences with the same CDR3. V usage is TRBV5-1 and J usage is TRBJ2-2; D is perhaps TRBD2 (6 bases). The CDR3 contains 14 residues. Per germline, CDR1 SGHRS and CDR2 YFSETQ. CDR3 protein: CASSLGEATGELFF. CDR3 nucleotide sequence: TGCGCCAGCAGTTTGGGGGAGGCCACCGGGGAGCTGTTTTTT.

This chain joins TRBV7-9 and TRBJ2-6; no clear D. The V gene's germline CDR1 is SEHNR and CDR2 FQNEAQ (reference sequence). The germline V and J ends were trimmed by 2 bases and 0 bases, with 14 bases remaining between them. The CDR3 contains 18 residues. The CDR3 is CASSLYRSGFSGANVLTF. CDR3 DNA sequence: TGTGCCAGCAGCTTATACCGTTCGGGCTTCTCTGGGGCCAACGTCCTGACTTTC. The full variable domain, completed using reference TRBV7-9 and TRBJ2-6, is DTGVSQNPRHKITKRGQNVTFRCDPISEHNRLYWYRQTLGQGPEFLTYFQNEAQLEKSRLLSDRFSAERPKGSFSTLEIQRTEQGDSAMYLCASSLYRSGFSGANVLTFGAGSRLTVL.

The V gene is TRBV4-3, the J gene TRBJ2-6; possible D gene TRBD2, 6 bases. V was pared by 3 bases and J by 0 bases, with 21 bases between. Germline V CDR1 and CDR2: LGHNA, YSLEER. The CDR3 has 20 amino acids. The CDR3 is CASSHPWAGPESSGANVLTF. The CDR3 nucleotides are TGCGCCAGCAGCCATCCCTGGGCGGGGCCCGAGAGCTCTGGGGCCAACGTCCTGACTTTC.

The table lists this clone with a count of one. The CDR3 spells CASSEPGTTRSYEQYF. In nucleotides, the CDR3 is TGCGCCAGCAGTGAGCCCGGGACTACCCGTTCCTACGAGCAGTACTTC. The chain joins TRBV10-2 to TRBJ2-7; TRBD2 agrees at 7 bases. V was pared by 2 bases and J by 1 base, with 8 bases of the junction left unmatched. CDR1 and CDR2 from the germline V gene are WSHSY and SAAADI. There are 16 residues in the CDR3.

The chain uses TRBV27 and TRBJ2-1, with 9 bases identical to TRBD2. The CDR3 runs 16 residues. CDR1 is MNHEY and CDR2 is SMNVEV in the germline V gene (reference sequence). V was pared by 3 bases and J by 12 bases, with 15 bases of the junction left unmatched. The CDR3 DNA reads TGTGCCAGCAGTTTCCGGTCTGGACTAGCGACAAGCGGGCAGTTCTTC. This translates into CASSFRSGLATSGQFF.

This rearrangement joins TRBV6-1 to TRBJ2-7; no definite D call. The germline gives CDR1 MNHNS, CDR2 SASEGT. The CDR3 runs to 13 residues. V lost 7 bases and J 4 bases, leaving 14 bases between the germline ends. The CDR3 DNA is TGTGCCAGCACCGATAGAGGTTTTTACGAGCAGTACTTC. This codes for CASTDRGFYEQYF.

DNA of the CDR3: TGTGCCTGGGGATACGGGGGGCCCCCCTACGAGCAGTACTTC. Its translation is CAWGYGGPPYEQYF. This rearrangement joins TRBV30 to TRBJ2-7; maybe TRBD2 (7 bases). V dropped 5 bases and J dropped 2 bases, with 16 bases sitting between them. CDR1 GTSNPN and CDR2 SVGIG come from the germline V gene (reference sequence). This CDR3 is 14 amino acids long.

To note about this clone: The identical CDR3 is also encoded by other nucleotide sequences in the sample. This chain connects TRBV5-1 to TRBJ1-1; D uncertain. This CDR3 has 13 amino acids. The germline gives CDR1 SGHRS, CDR2 YFSETQ. V was shortened by 1 base and J by 3 bases, with 7 bases between the two germline ends. The CDR3 nucleotides read TGCGCCAGCAGCTTGAGCGCCGACACTGAAGCTTTCTTT. Protein product: CASSLSADTEAFF.